The rows below give T cell receptor beta chains drawn from one sample of a study of blood T cell repertoires in COVID-19. TCRdb keeps only in-frame clones here, not all; method: immunoSEQ multiplex PCR. The sample carries about 200,000 clones, roughly 78% recorded once. What was sequenced was peripheral blood. The receptors here all came from a woman older than 75 with active or convalescent COVID-19. CDR3s include the opening cysteine and the closing phenylalanine or tryptophan. Fields, in order: CDR3 protein, V gene, D gene, J gene, clone size. The D gene is left open where the match is weak. Clone size is stated in some rows and not others, as once, few, many or a class when expanded.

CASSSGQTFDYGYTF	TRBV5-1	.	TRBJ1-2	once
CASSQARGGGAPDTQYF	TRBV4-3	TRBD2	TRBJ2-3	once
CASSSQNTEAFF	TRBV7-9	.	TRBJ1-1	.
CASSLLRAGAPSYEQYF	TRBV27	.	TRBJ2-7	.
CASSPPNGGDTEAFF	TRBV18	.	TRBJ1-1	.
CASSQALSPGSPSYEQYF	TRBV3-1/TRBV3-2	.	TRBJ2-7	.
CASSETSNTGELFF	TRBV9	.	TRBJ2-2	.
CASSRTLRVRNNYGYTF	TRBV19	.	TRBJ1-2	.
CASGTGVNTEAFF	TRBV12-3/TRBV12-4	.	TRBJ1-1	.
CASSLTGGGGETQYF	TRBV5-1	.	TRBJ2-5	.
CASSQGPSGGNEQFF	TRBV4-3	.	TRBJ2-1	.
CASRSWSDNQPQHF	TRBV27	.	TRBJ1-5	.
CASSGTSGTGGRNEQFF	TRBV9	TRBD1	TRBJ2-1	.
CASKVLRNTEAFF	TRBV12-3/TRBV12-4	.	TRBJ1-1	.
CASSTTGYSPLHF	TRBV7-8	.	TRBJ1-6	many
CASSLAGQGTGELFF	TRBV5-4	TRBD1	TRBJ2-2	.
CAAKPDRDYGYTF	TRBV2	TRBD1	TRBJ1-2	few
CSAVEAGNEQFF	TRBV29-1	TRBD2	TRBJ2-1	.
CASSHQGKGDYGYTF	TRBV14	.	TRBJ1-2	.